What follows are 15 T cell receptor beta chains derived from one specimen sequenced in a study of early T cells in non-severe SARS-CoV-2 infection (dated by TCRdb to 2020 to 2022). The method was 5' RACE. Sequencing was carried out with a NextSeq 500. TCRdb redid the processing of the public reads, applying fastp at Q25 and MiXCR, and retained in-frame beta chains. Identical CDR3 proteins give one entry, which carries the most common genes and DNA. For this sample the table gives about 46,000 distinct CDR3 sequences, of which approximately 5.9% were detected only once. The top ten clones comprise around 5% of the sample. Sequenced here: whole blood, sampled at baseline. Source of these receptors: an adult who was a healthcare worker with PCR-confirmed SARS-CoV-2 infection or an uninfected control (not recorded which).

A few counts support this clonotype. This chain links TRBV4-1 with TRBJ2-2; D is unresolved. Germline V gene data show CDR1 as MGHRA and CDR2 as YSYEKL. Trimming cost V 1 base and J 3 bases, with 9 bases left between them. The CDR3 consists of 15 residues. The CDR3 reads CASSQVHDYTGELFF. CDR3 sequence (DNA): TGCGCCAGCAGCCAAGTTCATGACTACACCGGGGAGCTGTTTTTT.

This clonotype appeared a few times. Relative to the germline gene, one junction end is altered; a read error may explain this. This chain links TRBV28 with TRBJ1-2; TRBD1 matches at 7 bases. The CDR3 loop spans 16 amino acids. The germline gives CDR1 MDHEN, CDR2 SYDVKM. The CDR3 spells CANSFVPAGGLDGYTF. Written as DNA, the CDR3 is TGTGCCAACAGTTTTGTTCCCGCAGGGGGACTAGACGGCTACACCTTC.

This clonotype has a count of ten or more. The chain joins TRBV10-2 to TRBJ1-1; D not resolved. Per the germline V gene, CDR1 is WSHSY and CDR2 is SAAADI. Trimming stripped 6 bases from V and 5 bases from J, with 10 bases between. This CDR3 region has 12 residues. The CDR3 DNA follows: TGCGCCAGCAGCCTTCTGAGGACTGAAGCTTTCTTT. Protein sequence: CASSLLRTEAFF.

This clonotype has ten or more counts. The rearrangement links TRBV18 to TRBJ2-7, with 8 positions matching TRBD1. Per the germline V gene, CDR1 is KGHSH and CDR2 is LQKENI. J gave up 4 bases and V 3 bases, and 5 bases lay outside the gene matches. This CDR3 region has 14 residues. CDR3 residues: CASSPRQGLYEQYF. In nucleotides, the CDR3 is TGTGCCAGCTCACCTCGACAGGGGCTATACGAGCAGTACTTC.

This clonotype was seen only a few times. The CDR3 nucleotides are TGTGCCAGCAGCAGAGCGAGTGGCTACACCTTC. Amino acid sequence: CASSRASGYTF. The chain employs TRBV11-2 and TRBJ1-2, with D hard to call. Between the trimmed V and J ends, which lost 5 bases and 7 bases, there was a span of 8 bases. This CDR3 is built from 11 residues. In germline, CDR1 is SGHAT, CDR2 FQNNGV.

The CDR3 sequence: CASSVRQTQETQYF. CDR3 DNA: TGTGCCAGCAGTGTGCGACAGACCCAAGAGACCCAGTACTTC. The genes are TRBV2 and TRBJ2-5, with D possibly TRBD1 on 5 matching bases. The CDR3 contains 14 residues. CDR1 is SNHLY and CDR2 is FYNNEI in the germline V gene. With 4 bases removed from V and 1 base from J, the gap between germline ends came to 10 bases.

This clonotype was seen ten or more times. The CDR3 DNA reads TGTGCCAGCAGCCTATCCGGGACTAGCGGGATTAATGAGCAGTTCTTC. As protein: CASSLSGTSGINEQFF. V is TRBV13 and J is TRBJ2-1; 13 positions match TRBD2. V lost 5 bases and J lost 7; bases outside the gene matches: 8. The CDR3 extends over 16 amino acids. The germline V gene has CDR1 PRHDT and CDR2 FYEKMQ (reference sequence).

There are many counts of this clonotype. The genes are TRBV12-3 or TRBV12-4 and TRBJ2-3; 9 bases are shared with TRBD1. The V segment lost 5 bases and the J segment 6 bases; nucleotides outside the gene matches: 9. CDR3 size: 15 residues. This chain's CDR3 is CASSPGQGSTDTQYF. The CDR3 DNA reads as TGTGCCAGCAGTCCGGGACAGGGAAGTACGGATACGCAGTATTTT.

This clonotype was detected many times. The chain couples TRBV3-1 to TRBJ2-3; a possible D gene is TRBD2 (6 bases). CDR3 size: 15 residues. V shed 1 base and J shed 2 bases, with 10 bases lying between them. CDR1 and CDR2 (germline): LGHDT, YNNKEL (reference sequence). The CDR3 nucleotides read TGTGCCAGCAGCCAAGGAACTAGCTTCACAGATACGCAGTATTTT. It codes for CASSQGTSFTDTQYF.

The chain has TRBV5-1 and TRBJ2-3; D gene uncertain. The CDR3 loop spans 14 amino acids. V was shortened by 0 bases and J by 2 bases, with 7 bases between the two germline ends. The germline V gene encodes CDR1 SGHRS and CDR2 YFSETQ. CDR3 sequence reads: CASSLGLPTDTQYF. In nucleotides, the CDR3 is TGCGCCAGCAGCTTGGGACTGCCCACAGATACGCAGTATTTT. The variable domain in full, completed from reference TRBV5-1 and TRBJ2-3, reads KAGVTQTPRYLIKTRGQQVTLSCSPISGHRSVSWYQQTPGQGLQFLFEYFSETQRNKGNFPGRFSGRQFSNSRSEMNVSTLELGDSALYLCASSLGLPTDTQYFGPGTRLTVL.

This clonotype was seen ten or more times. The gene calls are TRBV5-1 and TRBJ1-2; 7 nucleotides match TRBD1. The CDR3 sequence is 13 residues long. The V segment lost 1 base and the J segment 6 bases; nucleotides outside the gene matches: 3. Germline V gives CDR1 SGHRS, CDR2 YFSETQ. The CDR3 is CASSLTGADGYTF. For the CDR3, the DNA is TGCGCCAGCAGCTTGACAGGGGCGGATGGCTACACCTTC.

This clonotype has ten or more counts. This rearrangement joins TRBV20-1 to TRBJ2-2; D perhaps matches TRBD2 (6 bases). The CDR3 totals 13 residues. The germline V gene encodes CDR1 DFQATT and CDR2 SNEGSKA (reference sequence). The CDR3 DNA follows: TGCAGCGCGACTAGTGATAACACCGGGGAGCTGTTTTTT. This sequence encodes CSATSDNTGELFF.

This clonotype has ten or more counts. V is TRBV20-1 and J is TRBJ2-3; D perhaps matches TRBD2 (6 bases). The V gene lost 6 bases and the J gene lost 0 bases, with 16 bases spanning the gap. The germline V gene encodes CDR1 DFQATT and CDR2 SNEGSKA (reference sequence). This CDR3 is 15 amino acids long. The CDR3 region has the DNA TGCAGTGCGATCGGGGGTGGGGCTAGCACAGATACGCAGTATTTT. Translation: CSAIGGGASTDTQYF.

Concerning this clonotype itself: Possible read error: a much larger clone is one base away. The rearrangement uses TRBV28 and TRBJ2-3, with D unclear. The V gene's germline CDR1 is MDHEN and CDR2 SYDVKM. V lost 2 bases to trimming and J lost 3 bases, with 9 bases between them. This CDR3 has 14 residues. CDR3 DNA: TGTGCCAGCAGTTTACAGAGGCCGACAGATACGCAGTATTTT. Protein: CASSLQRPTDTQYF. The whole variable domain, filled in from reference TRBV28 and TRBJ2-3, reads DVKVTQSSRYLVKRTGEKVFLECVQDMDHENMFWYRQDPGLGLRLIYFSYDVKMKEKGDIPEGYSVSREKKERFSLILESASTNQTSMYLCASSLQRPTDTQYFGPGTRLTVL.

This clonotype was found many times. This chain links TRBV7-3 with TRBJ2-2, with 12 positions matching TRBD2. With 5 bases clipped from V and 2 bases from J, the junction kept 3 bases outside the gene matches. CDR3 length: 16 amino acids. Germline CDR1 and CDR2: SGHTA and FQGTGA. CDR3 amino acids: CASSRTSGINTGELFF. The CDR3 coding sequence is TGTGCCAGCAGCCGGACTAGCGGGATCAACACCGGGGAGCTGTTTTTT.